This TCR beta chain came from a study of identical twins. Findings of the study overall: Excess sharing between twins was weaker in beta out-of-frame sequences.

TCRdb independently ran MiXCR on the 5' RACE reads; one entry per CDR3 protein. The table has 450,000 or so distinct CDR3 sequences, 20% to 25% seen once. V was trimmed by 5 bases and J by 7 bases, leaving 15 bases between them. The CDR3 extends over 15 amino acids. Germline-derived CDR1 and CDR2 are MNHEY and SMNVEV (reference sequence). Turning to this clonotype: Its specificity is unknown.

These records were also assigned to another study, of T cells expressing NK-cell markers.

The sequence was obtained from a young woman in good health. J is TRBJ1-6 and V is TRBV27, with D uncertain. The sequenced sample consisted of CD4+ T cells sorted from blood. The CDR3 nucleotides are TGTGCCAGCAGTCCATATGTCACCACCAATTCACCCCTCCACTTT. The encoded protein is CASSPYVTTNSPLHF.